The 13 T cell receptor beta chains reported below all come from one sample, sequenced in a study of identical twins. TCRdb independently ran MiXCR on the 5' RACE reads; one entry per CDR3 protein. The sample gives about 530,000 distinct CDR3 sequences, 20% to 25% of which show up once; approximately 0.52% is in the top ten. This same sample was also taken into another study, of yellow fever vaccine responses in identical twins.

Sequenced: CD4+ T cells sorted from blood. The receptors here all came from a woman between 18 and 29 years old in good health.

CDR3 nucleotide sequence: TGTGCCAGCAGCTTAGAGTTCTGGACCTCCAGAAACATGAACACTGAAGCTTTCTTT. Protein product: CASSLEFWTSRNMNTEAFF. The chain joins TRBV11-2 to TRBJ1-1; D ambiguous. The CDR3 is 19 residues long. The germline V gene encodes CDR1 SGHAT and CDR2 FQNNGV. V was pared by 0 bases and J by 0 bases, with 20 bases between.

Ten or more counts support this clonotype. The chain carries TRBV24-1 and TRBJ2-3; 14 bases fit TRBD2. The CDR3 runs to 18 residues. Trimming at V came to 5 bases and at J to 1 base, leaving 7 bases not matched to a gene. Germline CDR1 reads KGHDR; CDR2 reads SFDVKD. CDR3 region: CATSAARGLAGGTDTQYF. The CDR3, as DNA: TGTGCCACCAGTGCGGCAAGGGGACTAGCGGGAGGCACAGATACGCAGTATTTT.

The chain uses TRBV2 and TRBJ2-1; D is uncertain. V lost 7 bases, J lost 3 bases, and 22 bases lay in between. The length of the CDR3 is 17 residues. Per germline, CDR1 SNHLY and CDR2 FYNNEI. The CDR3 sequence is CASKPIQVGLNYNEQFF. The CDR3 DNA follows: TGTGCCAGCAAACCAATCCAGGTCGGATTAAACTACAATGAGCAGTTCTTC.

The table lists this clonotype with a few counts. This sequence joins TRBV5-1 and TRBJ2-5; maybe TRBD2 (5 bases). Trimming took off 0 bases at V and 2 bases at J, with 11 bases between the two ends. CDR1 and CDR2 (germline): SGHRS, YFSETQ. The length of the CDR3 is 15 residues. CDR3 DNA: TGCGCCAGCAGCTTGGCTACTAGTGATCAAGAGACCCAGTACTTC. Its translation: CASSLATSDQETQYF.

The rearrangement uses TRBV7-2 and TRBJ2-1; D is unclear. The CDR3 contains 15 residues. Between the trimmed V and J ends, which lost 3 bases and 8 bases, there was a span of 17 bases. Germline loops: CDR1 SGHTA, CDR2 FQGNSA. CDR3 in amino acids: CASSFRLEMVHEQFF. In DNA, the CDR3 is TGTGCCAGCAGCTTCAGGTTAGAGATGGTCCATGAGCAGTTCTTC.

The chain joins TRBV3-1 to TRBJ2-2; D gene unclear. The germline V gene encodes CDR1 LGHDT and CDR2 YNNKEL (reference sequence). CDR3 length: 14 residues. V was clipped by 0 bases and J by 7 bases, with 9 bases between them. The CDR3 sequence is CASSQDMFVGELFF. CDR3 nucleotides: TGTGCCAGCAGCCAAGATATGTTCGTCGGGGAGCTGTTTTTT.

This clonotype was counted between two and nine times. The V call is TRBV5-1, the J call TRBJ2-7; D gene uncertain. The CDR3 has 14 amino acids. With 0 bases removed from V and 6 bases from J, the gap between germline ends came to 13 bases. CDR1 is SGHRS and CDR2 is YFSETQ in the germline V gene. The DNA of the CDR3 is TGCGCCAGCAGCTTGGCCGTAGGACCGTTCGAGCAGTACTTC. As protein: CASSLAVGPFEQYF.

The chain recombines TRBV12-5 with TRBJ1-5, with 9 bases fitting TRBD1. From germline, CDR1 is LGHNT and CDR2 FRNRAP. This CDR3 is 19 amino acids long. The V segment lost 0 bases and the J segment 4 bases; nucleotides outside the gene matches: 13. This CDR3 reads CASGLVFPDRGSPNQPQHF. The CDR3 DNA follows: TGTGCTAGTGGTTTGGTATTCCCGGACAGGGGAAGTCCTAATCAGCCCCAGCATTTT.

This clonotype was counted a few times. The rearrangement joins TRBV24-1 to TRBJ2-3, with 8 nucleotides matching TRBD2. From germline, CDR1 is KGHDR and CDR2 SFDVKD. V lost 4 bases to trimming and J lost 14 bases; unmatched junction nucleotides: 7. CDR3 length: 12 residues. CDR3 residues: CATSDLTSVWYF. The CDR3 nucleotides read TGTGCCACCAGTGACCTGACTAGCGTTTGGTATTTT.

A few counts support this clonotype. The genes are TRBV5-1 and TRBJ2-7; D remains unclear. The CDR3 contains 13 residues. CDR1 and CDR2 from the germline V gene are SGHRS and YFSETQ. Trimming shortened V by 0 bases and J by 3 bases, and 7 bases separated the two germline ends. The CDR3 region is CASSLVQNYEQYF. DNA for the CDR3: TGCGCCAGCAGCTTGGTGCAGAACTACGAGCAGTACTTC. The variable domain in full, completed from reference TRBV5-1 and TRBJ2-7, reads KAGVTQTPRYLIKTRGQQVTLSCSPISGHRSVSWYQQTPGQGLQFLFEYFSETQRNKGNFPGRFSGRQFSNSRSEMNVSTLELGDSALYLCASSLVQNYEQYFGPGTRLTVT.

The chain joins TRBV12-3 or TRBV12-4 to TRBJ2-1, with 14 bases that match TRBD2. Trimming cost V 5 bases and J 10 bases; bases outside gene matches: 10. The CDR3 spans 16 residues. Written as DNA, the CDR3 is TGTGCCAGCAGTCCTGTCGGGACTAGCGGGGGTGGGGAGCAGTTCTTC. It translates to CASSPVGTSGGGEQFF.

This clonotype was detected a few times. The chain recombines TRBV11-2 with TRBJ2-3, with 15 positions matching TRBD2. CDR1 and CDR2 (germline): SGHAT, FQNNGV. This CDR3 is built from 17 residues. V lost 5 bases, J lost 2 bases, and 5 bases stayed unmatched. The CDR3 region has the DNA TGTGCCAGCAGCCACGGGACTAGCGGGGGGTACACAGATACGCAGTATTTT. Its protein is CASSHGTSGGYTDTQYF.

V and J are TRBV5-1 and TRBJ2-5; tentatively, D is TRBD1 (5 bases). The V gene's germline CDR1 is SGHRS and CDR2 YFSETQ. The V end lost 0 bases, the J end lost 0 bases, and 6 bases lay between the germline ends. The CDR3 contains 14 residues. This CDR3 is CASSLEGYQETQYF. Written as DNA, the CDR3 is TGCGCCAGCAGCTTGGAGGGGTACCAAGAGACCCAGTACTTC.